This passage covers 2 T cell receptor beta chains from one sample sequenced in a study of T cell changes during pregnancy in multiple sclerosis. Assay: immunoSEQ multiplex PCR; the TCRdb copy retains only in-frame clones and omits some. Of around 47,000 clones in the sample, around 92% were seen once. Material: CD8+ T cells from peripheral blood mononuclear cells, obtained in the first trimester of pregnancy. The source of these receptors is a female donor with multiple sclerosis, enrolled in a pregnancy study.

The rearrangement joins TRBV5-5 to TRBJ1-1; D may be TRBD1 (6 bases). Trimming cost V 0 bases and J 1 base, with 10 bases left between them. The CDR3 sequence is 15 residues long. Germline CDR1 reads SGHKS; CDR2 reads YYEKEE (reference sequence). As DNA, the CDR3 is TGTGCCAGCAGCTTGGAGGGGGGGAGGAACACTGAAGCTTTCTTT. This encodes CASSLEGGRNTEAFF.

V usage is TRBV6-6 and J usage is TRBJ2-2; 7 positions agree with TRBD1. With V trimmed by 4 bases and J by 0 bases, 5 bases remained unmatched. CDR1 and CDR2 (germline): MNHNY, SVGAGI (reference sequence). The CDR3 loop spans 16 amino acids. The DNA for the CDR3 is TGTGCCAGCAGTTCGACAGGGCGGGCGAACACCGGGGAGCTGTTTTTT. Encoded protein: CASSSTGRANTGELFF.